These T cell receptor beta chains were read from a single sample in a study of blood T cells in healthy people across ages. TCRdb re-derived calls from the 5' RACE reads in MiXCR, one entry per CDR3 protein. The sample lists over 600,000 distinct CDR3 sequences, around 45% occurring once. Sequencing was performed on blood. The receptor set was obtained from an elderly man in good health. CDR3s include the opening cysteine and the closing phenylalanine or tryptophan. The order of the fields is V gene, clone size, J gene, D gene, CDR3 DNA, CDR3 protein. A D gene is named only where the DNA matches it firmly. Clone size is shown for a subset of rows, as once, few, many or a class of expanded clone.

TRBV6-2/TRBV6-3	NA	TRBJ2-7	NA	TGTGCCAGCAGTTACCAGGGCTCCTACGAGCAGTACTTC	CASSYQGSYEQYF
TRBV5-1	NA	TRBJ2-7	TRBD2	TGCGCCACAAAACCGGGACTAGCTTCCTACGAGCAGTACTTC	CATKPGLASYEQYF
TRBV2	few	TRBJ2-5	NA	TGTGCCAGCAGTGCTCCTCCGCCAGATACAAAAGAGACCCAGTACTTC	CASSAPPPDTKETQYF
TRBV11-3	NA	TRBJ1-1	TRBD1	TGTGCCAGCAGCTTAGGACAGGGGGCGATGAACACTGAAGCTTTCTTT	CASSLGQGAMNTEAFF
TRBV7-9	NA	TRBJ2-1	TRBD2	TGTGCCAGCAGCTTAGGATGGACTAGCGGGTGGAATGAGCAGTTCTTC	CASSLGWTSGWNEQFF
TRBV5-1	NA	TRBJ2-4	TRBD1	TGCGCCAGCAGCATGCGGACAGGAATCACTGAGCAGTACTTC	CASSMRTGITEQYF
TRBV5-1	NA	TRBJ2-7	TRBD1	TGCGCCAGCAGCTGGGGACAGGCGAGCTCCTACGAGCAGTACTTC	CASSWGQASSYEQYF
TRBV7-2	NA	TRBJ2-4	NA	TGTGCCAGCAGCTTAGGCGGGAACGATGAGCAGTACTTC	CASSLGGNDEQYF
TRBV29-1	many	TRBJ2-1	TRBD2	TGCAGCGCTCGATCCGGGACTAGCGGAGTGAATGAGCAGTTCTTC	CSARSGTSGVNEQFF
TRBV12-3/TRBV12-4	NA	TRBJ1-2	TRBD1	TGTGCCAGCAGTCAAGGGACAGCCGCTAACTATGGCTACACCTTC	CASSQGTAANYGYTF
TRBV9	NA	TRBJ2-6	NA	TGTGCCAGCAGCGTTCGGGGGGCCAACGTCCTGACTTTC	CASSVRGANVLTF
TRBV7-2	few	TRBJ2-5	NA	TGTGCCAGCAAGGGCCGGGAGACCCAGTACTTC	CASKGRETQYF
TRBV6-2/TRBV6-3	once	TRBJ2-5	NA	TGTGCCAGCAGCAACGGGAATGTGGAGACCCAGTACTTC	CASSNGNVETQYF
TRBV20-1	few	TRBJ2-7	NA	TGCAGTGCTAGAGATAGGTTAAGCTCCTACGAGCAGTACTTC	CSARDRLSSYEQYF
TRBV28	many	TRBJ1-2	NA	TGTGCCAGCAGTTTATACGGCTCGTATGGCTACACCTTC	CASSLYGSYGYTF
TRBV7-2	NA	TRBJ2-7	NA	TGTGCCAGCAGTTCCCCAAACAGGGTTTACGAGCAGTACTTC	CASSSPNRVYEQYF
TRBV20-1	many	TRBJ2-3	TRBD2	TGCAGTGCTGGGACTAGCGGGACCACAGATACGCAGTATTTT	CSAGTSGTTDTQYF
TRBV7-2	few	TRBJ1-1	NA	TGTGCCAGCAGCTGGGACCTAACGGGTGGATGGACTGAAGCTTTCTTT	CASSWDLTGGWTEAFF
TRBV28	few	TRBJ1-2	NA	TGTGCCAGCAGTCCATCAGACGCCCGGGGCTATGGCTACACCTTC	CASSPSDARGYGYTF
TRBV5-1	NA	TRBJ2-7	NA	TGCACCAGCAGCGTGGACTGGGAGAGGGAGCAGTACTTC	CTSSVDWEREQYF
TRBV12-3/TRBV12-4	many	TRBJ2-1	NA	TGTGCCAGCAGGCGGAGCCGAAACCCTTACAGTGAGCAGTTCTTC	CASRRSRNPYSEQFF
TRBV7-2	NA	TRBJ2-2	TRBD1	TGTGTCAGCAGTCCAACTCCGGGACAGGGATATGGGGAGCTGTTTTTT	CVSSPTPGQGYGELFF
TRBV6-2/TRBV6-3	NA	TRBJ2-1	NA	TGTGCCAGCAGTTACGAGGCGGGATCCTACAATGAGCAGTTCTTC	CASSYEAGSYNEQFF
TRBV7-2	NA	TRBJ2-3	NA	TGTGCCAGCAGCCCCCAGAGCGCAGGGGATACGCAGTATTTT	CASSPQSAGDTQYF
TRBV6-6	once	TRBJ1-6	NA	TGTGCCAGCAGCTCACTTATTAATTCACCCCTCCACTTT	CASSSLINSPLHF
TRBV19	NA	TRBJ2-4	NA	TGTGCCAGTAGTCCAGGGTACGAAAACATTCAGTACTTC	CASSPGYENIQYF
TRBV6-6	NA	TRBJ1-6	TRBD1	TGTGCCAGCAGTTGGACCGGGACAGAAAATTCACCCCTCCACTTT	CASSWTGTENSPLHF
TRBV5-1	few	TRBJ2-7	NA	TGCGCCAGCAGCAAGGACATTCGAAGGGGCGAGCAGTACTTC	CASSKDIRRGEQYF
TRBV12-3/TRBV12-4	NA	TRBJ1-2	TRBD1	TGTGCCAGTGAAAGACAGGGGGCTGAGGGCTACACCTTC	CASERQGAEGYTF
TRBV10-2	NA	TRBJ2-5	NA	TGCGCCAGCACAAATTCAGGGGAGACCCAGTACTTC	CASTNSGETQYF
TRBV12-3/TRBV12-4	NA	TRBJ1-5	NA	TGTGCCAGCAGTCCGAGGACAGACTATAGCAATCAGCCCCAGCATTTT	CASSPRTDYSNQPQHF
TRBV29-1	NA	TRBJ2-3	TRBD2	TGCAGCGTTTCCAAAAGGGGGACTAGCGGGATCGGAACAGATACGCAGTATTTT	CSVSKRGTSGIGTDTQYF
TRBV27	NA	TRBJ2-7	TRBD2	TGTGCCAGCAGCCCGGGACTACCAGGCCACGAGCAGTACTTC	CASSPGLPGHEQYF